This passage covers 13 T cell receptor beta chains from one sample sequenced in a study of T cell repertoires in cytomegalovirus infection. Via MiXCR, TCRdb re-called the reads, giving one row per CDR3 protein. The top ten clones hold roughly 90% of a sample with over 45,000 distinct CDR3 sequences, 20% to 25% of them seen once. Antigens of these TCRs are unknown. This sample comprised CD8+ T cells from cultured PBMCs, obtained from culture after CMV antigen stimulation. Receptors originate from a human donor in good health (CMV status not recorded). Some clones in this sample may be carry-over from other donors' samples.

This clonotype has a handful of counts. V gene TRBV20-1 combines with J gene TRBJ1-1; D is uncertain. CDR1 and CDR2 from the germline V gene are DFQATT and SNEGSKA (reference sequence). V shed 3 bases and J shed 0 bases, with 8 bases lying between them. The CDR3 contains 13 residues. Here the CDR3 reads CSARSRMNTEAFF. The DNA of the CDR3 is TGCAGTGCTAGGAGCAGGATGAACACTGAAGCTTTCTTT.

This clonotype was seen a few times. CDR3: CASSLNAGLEAFF. The DNA for the CDR3 is TGTGCCAGCAGCTTAAACGCAGGACTTGAAGCTTTCTTT. The chain uses TRBV7-3 and TRBJ1-1; D is ambiguous. V was pared by 1 base and J by 7 bases, with 10 bases between. Germline V CDR1 and CDR2: SGHTA, FQGTGA. There are 13 residues in the CDR3.

The rearrangement joins TRBV7-2 to TRBJ2-5, with 9 bases aligning to TRBD2. Germline CDR1 SGHTA, CDR2 FQGNSA. The CDR3 is 16 amino acids. V gave up 1 base and J gave up 7 bases; unmatched junction bases: 10. The CDR3 protein is CASSLGAPSGEGTQYF. CDR3 nucleotides: TGTGCCAGCAGCTTAGGGGCCCCTAGCGGGGAGGGGACCCAGTACTTC.

This rearrangement joins TRBV4-3 to TRBJ2-6; D ambiguous. Germline CDR1 LGHNA, CDR2 YSLEER. The CDR3 covers 15 residues. V dropped 4 bases and J dropped 0 bases, with 7 bases sitting between them. CDR3 sequence (DNA): TGCGCCAGCAGCCTCGCGATCTCTGGGGCCAACGTCCTGACTTTC. The encoded protein is CASSLAISGANVLTF.

This clonotype was detected only a few times. The V call is TRBV4-1, the J call TRBJ2-5; 15 bases agree with TRBD2. Trimming removed 2 bases from V and 3 bases from J; junction bases left unmatched: 7. Germline V gene data show CDR1 as MGHRA and CDR2 as YSYEKL. The CDR3 sequence is 18 residues long. The CDR3 DNA sequence: TGCGCCAGCAGCCAAATAGGACTAGCGGGGGGGACCGAAGAGACCCAGTACTTC. This encodes CASSQIGLAGGTEETQYF.

The chain links TRBV4-3 to TRBJ2-2; TRBD2 aligns across 9 bases. V lost 4 bases and J lost 8; bases outside the gene matches: 8. The CDR3 is 15 amino acids. Per the germline V gene, CDR1 is LGHNA and CDR2 is YSLEER. Written as DNA, the CDR3 is TGCGCCAGCAGCCTAGGACTAGCGCCTCTAGGGGAGCTGTTTTTT. It is translated as CASSLGLAPLGELFF.

The chain is built from TRBV20-1 and TRBJ1-6; D unclear. The CDR3 is 13 amino acids. Deletions cut 3 bases from V and 7 bases from J, with 10 bases between. Germline V lookup: CDR1 DFQATT, CDR2 SNEGSKA (reference sequence). The chain's CDR3 is CSASEMENSPLHF. The CDR3 DNA is TGCAGTGCTAGTGAGATGGAAAATTCACCCCTCCACTTT.

The chain links TRBV11-2 to TRBJ1-1; D uncertain. V lost 4 bases and J lost 3, with 12 bases in between. CDR1 SGHAT and CDR2 FQNNGV come from the germline V gene. The CDR3 has 14 residues. The CDR3 region has the DNA TGTGCCAGCAGCTCCTCGGGTTGGGACACTGAAGCTTTCTTT. This translates into CASSSSGWDTEAFF.

V gene TRBV7-8 combines with J gene TRBJ1-5; the D is unclear. Trimming took 1 base from V and 2 from J, leaving 12 bases between them. The CDR3 is 16 residues long. Germline CDR1 and CDR2: SGHVS and FQNEAQ. This CDR3 is CASSLGPPGGNQPQHF. The CDR3 DNA follows: TGTGCCAGCAGCTTAGGCCCTCCTGGGGGCAATCAGCCCCAGCATTTT.

This clonotype turned up a few times. This chain links TRBV25-1 with TRBJ2-1; 11 bases are shared with TRBD2. The germline V gene has CDR1 MGHDK and CDR2 SYGVNS. The J segment lost 5 bases and the V segment lost 1 base, leaving 4 bases of the junction unmatched. This CDR3 region has 16 residues. Here the CDR3 DNA reads TGTGCCAGCAGTGAATCGACTAGCGGGGCAAACAATGAGCAGTTCTTC. Amino acids: CASSESTSGANNEQFF.

This clonotype was seen more than once but under ten times. V usage is TRBV6-6 and J usage is TRBJ2-3; possible D gene TRBD1, 5 bases. The CDR3 loop spans 14 amino acids. The V gene lost 0 bases and the J gene lost 5 bases, with 9 bases spanning the gap. In germline, CDR1 is MNHNY, CDR2 SVGAGI (reference sequence). The CDR3 DNA reads as TGTGCCAGCAGTTACTCGTCAGGGTTAGATACGCAGTATTTT. It yields the protein CASSYSSGLDTQYF.

The chain joins TRBV27 to TRBJ2-7; weak D call: TRBD2 (6 bases). Deletions cut 3 bases from V and 3 bases from J, with 9 bases between. CDR1 MNHEY and CDR2 SMNVEV come from the germline V gene (reference sequence). This CDR3 comprises 13 residues. CDR3 in amino acids: CASSFGAGYEQYF. The CDR3 DNA reads as TGTGCCAGCAGTTTTGGAGCGGGCTACGAGCAGTACTTC.

The sample holds a few counts of this clonotype. This chain's CDR3 is CASGNPGTRANEQFF. CDR3 DNA sequence: TGTGCCAGCGGAAACCCCGGGACCAGGGCCAATGAGCAGTTCTTC. The J gene is TRBJ2-1, the V gene TRBV6-1; either TRBD1 or TRBD2 may fit D (5 bases each). Trimming removed 8 bases from V and 6 bases from J, with 20 bases in between. This CDR3 contains 15 residues. The germline V gene has CDR1 MNHNS and CDR2 SASEGT.